The present entry profiles one TCR beta chain with its context. Its target is not known. This specimen belongs to a study of persistence of HIV-infected CD4 T cells. Study observations and caveats: CMV- and Gag-responding cells had lower TCRbeta richness than CD3/CD28-responding cells. Rare CMV-responding cells carrying HIV-1 proviruses were not analyzed separately for TCR.

The CDR3 totals 14 residues. Per the germline V gene, CDR1 is SNHLY and CDR2 is FYNNEI. Trimming removed 7 bases from V and 0 bases from J, with 13 bases in between. The immunoSEQ assay was version 4, run in survey mode. Assay used: immunoSEQ multiplex PCR; TCRdb lists only in-frame clones, some missing. The data hold some 21,000 clones, with about four fifths observed a single time. Cells were stimulated with CMV-infected fibroblast lysates at 8 to 10 ug/mL. Sorting of responding CD4+ T cells relied on upregulated CD40 ligand together with CD69. Donors were HIV-1-infected adults who began suppressive ART during chronic infection. CD8+ T cells were removed from PBMCs prior to stimulation.

The specimen was CD4+ T cells sorted from PBMCs after approximately 19-hour stimulation, collected from a patient who received antiretroviral therapy. The clonotype comes from an adult man with HIV who was CMV-seropositive. The chain combines TRBV2 with TRBJ2-7; tentative D call: TRBD2 (6 bases). CDR3 residues: CASTTGTASYEQYF. As DNA, the CDR3 is TGTGCCAGCACCACCGGGACTGCCTCCTACGAGCAGTACTTC.